This TCR beta chain is drawn from a study of T-cell reconstitution after alpha-beta-depleted transplantation in children. Preparation of the TCRbeta library used unique molecular identifiers. Each CDR3 protein is one row after TCRdb ran MiXCR on the PCR reads. The sample contains 700,000 to 850,000 distinct CDR3 sequences, 16% of which appear only once. The CDR3 is 14 amino acids. Germline assignment: CDR1 LNHNV and CDR2 YYDKDF (reference sequence). V was cut by 5 bases and J by 6 bases, with 14 bases left in between. The chain has TRBV15 and TRBJ2-1, with D tentatively TRBD1 (6 bases). Material: PBMCs, mostly from graft donor cells, obtained 360 days after TCRalphabeta/CD19-depleted stem cell transplant. The origin of this receptor is a male patient younger than 18 who had a stem cell transplant for acute lymphoblastic leukemia, so the T cells may come from the graft donor. CDR3: CATSPWGPFNEQFF. The CDR3 nucleotides are TGTGCCACCAGCCCCTGGGGGCCTTTCAATGAGCAGTTCTTC.